The 7 T cell receptor beta chains listed next were all sequenced from one sample in a study of cytomegalovirus exposure and HLA in healthy donors. It was with 60 Vbeta and 13 Jbeta primers that the PCR ran. The data were produced by immunoSEQ multiplex PCR, yet TCRdb's version contains in-frame clones alone and is incomplete. The sample lists fewer than 250,000 clones; 75% to 90% were seen once. The source material was PBMCs. These receptors were collected from a man aged 25 to 45 in good health and CMV-seronegative.

This clone was seen a handful of times. This sequence joins TRBV5-1 and TRBJ1-1; D is ambiguous. The CDR3 is 17 amino acids. Germline V CDR1 and CDR2: SGHRS, YFSETQ. V gave up 0 bases and J gave up 0 bases, with 15 bases separating them. CDR3 in DNA: TGCGCCAGCAGCTTGGTAGCAAGCGTGGGTATGAACACTGAAGCTTTCTTT. As protein: CASSLVASVGMNTEAFF. Complete variable domain (other parts from reference TRBV5-1 and TRBJ1-1): KAGVTQTPRYLIKTRGQQVTLSCSPISGHRSVSWYQQTPGQGLQFLFEYFSETQRNKGNFPGRFSGRQFSNSRSEMNVSTLELGDSALYLCASSLVASVGMNTEAFFGQGTRLTVV.

The rearrangement links TRBV5-1 to TRBJ2-3; the D gene is possibly TRBD2 (5 bases). The ends were cut back, 0 bases at V and 2 bases at J, with 10 bases in the middle. Germline CDR1 reads SGHRS; CDR2 reads YFSETQ. This CDR3 has 15 residues. Here the CDR3 reads CASSLERAVTDTQYF. The CDR3 nucleotides are TGCGCCAGCAGCTTGGAGAGGGCAGTCACAGATACGCAGTATTTT.

The chain joins TRBV6-5 to TRBJ2-1; perhaps TRBD1 as D (6 bases). This CDR3 is built from 13 residues. Per germline, CDR1 MNHEY and CDR2 SVGAGI. V was shortened by 7 bases and J by 6 bases, with 13 bases between the two germline ends. In DNA form, the CDR3 reads TGTGCCAGCACCACCCGAGGGGGCAATGAGCAGTTCTTC. Translated: CASTTRGGNEQFF.

The chain uses TRBV2 and TRBJ2-2, with 9 bases that match TRBD1. Germline trimming cut 6 bases from V and 4 bases from J; bases unmatched to any gene: 9. CDR1 and CDR2 (germline): SNHLY, FYNNEI. CDR3 length equals 16 residues. In DNA form, the CDR3 reads TGTGCCAGCAGACACACAGGGGGCCCACTCACCGGGGAGCTGTTTTTT. It is translated as CASRHTGGPLTGELFF.

This sequence joins TRBV5-6 and TRBJ1-3, with D possibly being TRBD1 (5 bases). The CDR3 loop spans 15 amino acids. The ends were cut back, 0 bases at V and 6 bases at J, with 13 bases in the middle. Germline CDR1 SGHDT, CDR2 YYEEEE. CDR3 sequence: CASSLVMDNPNTIYF. DNA for the CDR3: TGTGCCAGCAGCTTGGTAATGGACAACCCAAACACCATATATTTT.

A few counts support this clone. One junction end does not reproduce the germline sequence, and a read error may be involved. The chain links TRBV7-7 to TRBJ2-7; 14 positions match TRBD2. The CDR3 loop spans 21 amino acids. Germline V gene data show CDR1 as SSHAT and CDR2 as FNYEAQ (reference sequence). The CDR3 region is CASSLARIQGLAGEGGYEQYF. Written as DNA, the CDR3 is TGTGCTAGCAGCTTAGCGCGTATACAGGGACTAGCGGGGGAGGGAGGGTACGAGCAGTACTTC.

The chain employs TRBV28 and TRBJ1-5, with TRBD1 identical over 7 bases. Germline values: CDR1 MDHEN, CDR2 SYDVKM. The CDR3 runs to 15 residues. Trimming cost V 3 bases and J 7 bases; bases outside gene matches: 9. The chain's CDR3 is CASSFRETGDQPQHF. CDR3 in DNA: TGTGCCAGCAGTTTTAGGGAAACAGGGGACCAGCCCCAGCATTTT. Supplemented by reference TRBV28 and TRBJ1-5, the full variable domain reads DVKVTQSSRYLVKRTGEKVFLECVQDMDHENMFWYRQDPGLGLRLIYFSYDVKMKEKGDIPEGYSVSREKKERFSLILESASTNQTSMYLCASSFRETGDQPQHFGDGTRLSIL.